These 18 T cell receptor beta chains were all obtained from the same sample, sequenced in a study of monozygotic twins with inflammatory bowel disease. After re-calling the 5' RACE reads, TCRdb lists one entry per CDR3 protein, DNA absent. The data include approximately 45,000 distinct CDR3 sequences; the top ten clones carry 5.3%. Sequencing was carried out using blood. All receptors derive from a human donor with ulcerative colitis or Crohn's disease, or a healthy co-twin of an affected twin (not recorded which).

This sequence joins TRBV20-1 and TRBJ1-1. Looked up from germline, CDR1 is DFQATT and CDR2 is SNEGSKA (reference sequence). The CDR3 runs to 15 residues. The CDR3 loop is CSAVSALSTNTEAFF.

The gene calls are TRBV5-1 and TRBJ2-3; the TRBD2 assignment by TCRdb is unverifiable without DNA. From germline, CDR1 is SGHRS and CDR2 YFSETQ. The CDR3 consists of 15 residues. The chain's CDR3 is CASSHAGGPADTQYF.

V and J are TRBV20-1 and TRBJ2-3; the D call of TRBD2 rests on TCRdb alone, since no DNA is present to check it. The CDR3 has 14 residues. Germline V gives CDR1 DFQATT, CDR2 SNEGSKA (reference sequence). CDR3 residues: CSARLAGAGDTQYF.

CDR3 sequence: CASSLPYGGDRTSTDTQYF. The chain uses TRBV28 and TRBJ2-3; TCRdb designates TRBD1, a call that cannot be tested without DNA. Germline CDR1 reads MDHEN; CDR2 reads SYDVKM. This CDR3 contains 19 residues.

The chain has TRBV20-1 and TRBJ2-1; TCRdb returns TRBD2, unconfirmable since there is no DNA. This CDR3 spans 15 amino acids. The germline V gene has CDR1 DFQATT and CDR2 SNEGSKA (reference sequence). The CDR3 sequence is CSARASVGGDNEQFF.

The V and J genes are TRBV7-9 and TRBJ2-5; TCRdb reports TRBD1, a call that lacks DNA to check it against. Germline values: CDR1 SEHNR, CDR2 FQNEAQ (reference sequence). This CDR3 is built from 15 residues. CDR3 loop: CASSSYGGRGETQYF.

The J gene is TRBJ2-7, the V gene TRBV25-1; TCRdb indicates TRBD1, and absent DNA this call remains unverified. Germline CDR1 and CDR2: MGHDK and SYGVNS. The CDR3 has 13 amino acids. The CDR3 loop is CASSGTGFYEQYF.

This sequence joins TRBV7-6 and TRBJ2-7; TCRdb reports TRBD1, a call that lacks DNA to check it against. The germline CDR1 and CDR2 sequences are SGHVS and FNYEAQ. The CDR3 runs to 15 residues. CDR3 in amino acids: CASSSNGGRGDEQYF.

The gene calls are TRBV25-1 and TRBJ2-1; with no DNA, the TCRdb D assignment of TRBD2 cannot be verified. The CDR3 consists of 19 residues. In germline, CDR1 is MGHDK, CDR2 SYGVNS. This CDR3 is CASSDPRTSGIAHPDEQFF. Supplemented by reference TRBV25-1 and TRBJ2-1, the full variable domain reads EADIYQTPRYLVIGTGKKITLECSQTMGHDKMYWYQQDPGMELHLIHYSYGVNSTEKGDLSSESTVSRIRTEHFPLTLESARPSHTSQYLCASSDPRTSGIAHPDEQFFGPGTRLTVL.

The rearrangement links TRBV30 to TRBJ1-1; TCRdb's D gene call, TRBD1, goes unchecked for lack of DNA. CDR1 is GTSNPN and CDR2 is SVGIG in the germline V gene (reference sequence). The CDR3 spans 12 residues. CDR3 sequence reads: CAWVKTVPSAFF.

This chain joins TRBV2 and TRBJ1-4. CDR1 is SNHLY and CDR2 is FYNNEI in the germline V gene. The CDR3 spans 13 residues. CDR3: CASRLPNNEKLFF.

The V gene is TRBV20-1, the J gene TRBJ2-1; TCRdb's assignment of TRBD2 cannot be checked, as there is no DNA. CDR1 is DFQATT and CDR2 is SNEGSKA in the germline V gene (reference sequence). The CDR3 is 16 residues long. The CDR3 sequence: CSATGALAGSYNEQFF.

The chain links TRBV6-6 to TRBJ2-7; the D gene TCRdb calls, TRBD1, cannot be checked with no DNA. This CDR3 is 13 amino acids long. The germline CDR1 and CDR2 sequences are MNHNY and SVGAGI (reference sequence). This CDR3 is CASSRGQGHEQYF.

V gene TRBV9 combines with J gene TRBJ2-7; TCRdb reports TRBD1, a call that lacks DNA to check it against. The germline V gene has CDR1 SGDLS and CDR2 YYNGEE. The CDR3 has 14 residues. CDR3 sequence reads: CASSSTGLNYEQYF.

The chain has TRBV20-1 and TRBJ2-1; lacking DNA, the TRBD2 call made by TCRdb goes unchecked. The germline V gene has CDR1 DFQATT and CDR2 SNEGSKA (reference sequence). CDR3 size: 13 residues. The CDR3 reads CSAREAGNNEQFF.

V gene TRBV28 combines with J gene TRBJ2-7; TCRdb proposes TRBD2, but this gene call is untestable without DNA. Germline-derived CDR1 and CDR2 are MDHEN and SYDVKM. There are 17 residues in the CDR3. This chain's CDR3 is CASSFDEFLAGSYEQYF.

The chain carries TRBV24-1 and TRBJ1-5; TCRdb indicates TRBD1, and absent DNA this call remains unverified. The CDR3 loop spans 14 amino acids. From germline, CDR1 is KGHDR and CDR2 SFDVKD. CDR3 residues: CATSDRRGNQPQHF.

The rearrangement uses TRBV30 and TRBJ2-7; lacking DNA, the TRBD2 call made by TCRdb goes unchecked. There are 14 residues in the CDR3. CDR1 is GTSNPN and CDR2 is SVGIG in the germline V gene (reference sequence). The CDR3 reads CAWSVQLAPYEQYF.